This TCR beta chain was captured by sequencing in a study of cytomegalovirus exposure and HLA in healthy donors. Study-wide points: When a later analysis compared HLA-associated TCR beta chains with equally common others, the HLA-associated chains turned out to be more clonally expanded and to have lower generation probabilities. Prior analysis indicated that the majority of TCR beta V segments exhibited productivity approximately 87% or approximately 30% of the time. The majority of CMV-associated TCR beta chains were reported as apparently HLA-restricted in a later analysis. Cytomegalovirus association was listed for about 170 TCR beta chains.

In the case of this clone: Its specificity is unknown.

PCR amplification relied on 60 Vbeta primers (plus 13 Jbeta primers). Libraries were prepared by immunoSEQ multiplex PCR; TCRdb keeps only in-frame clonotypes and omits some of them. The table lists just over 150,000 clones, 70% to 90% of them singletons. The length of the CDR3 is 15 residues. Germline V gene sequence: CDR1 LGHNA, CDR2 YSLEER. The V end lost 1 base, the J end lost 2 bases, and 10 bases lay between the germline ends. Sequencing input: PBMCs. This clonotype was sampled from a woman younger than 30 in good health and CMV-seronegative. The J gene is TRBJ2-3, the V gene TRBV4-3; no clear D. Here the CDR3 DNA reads TGCGCCAGCAGCCAAGTTCTGCGCGTCACAGATACGCAGTATTTT. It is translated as CASSQVLRVTDTQYF.